This T cell receptor beta chain was recorded in a study of neurological immune-mediated disorders. This clonotype occurred many times. The V segment lost 8 bases and the J segment 2 bases; nucleotides outside the gene matches: 6. The CDR3 consists of 14 residues. Germline assignment: CDR1 MNHNS and CDR2 SASEGT. Time point noted: technical triplicate 2. One entry per CDR3 protein results from TCRdb running MiXCR on the 5' RACE reads. The data contain about 59,000 distinct CDR3 sequences, around 24% of them singletons. The receptor was isolated from a man in his 60s with HTLV-1-associated myelopathy (HAM/TSP). The chain is built from TRBV6-1 and TRBJ2-3; TRBD2 aligns across 8 bases. Sequenced material: PBMCs. DNA of the CDR3: TGTGCCAGCGATTACGGGAGGGTCACAGATACGCAGTATTTT. Amino acids: CASDYGRVTDTQYF.